This T cell receptor beta chain derives from a study of Ad26.COV2.S vaccination and SARS-CoV-2 variants. Study background: Intramuscular Ad26.COV2.S doses were given once or twice, 56 days apart.

The data were produced by immunoSEQ multiplex PCR, yet TCRdb's version contains in-frame clones alone and is incomplete. This table has 400,000 to 450,000 clones, around 92% appearing once. Sample treatment: some 20 received Ad26.COV2.S at low or high dose, single or two shots; 5 received placebo; per-sample allocation not given. Collection of samples fell on day 63 after the first vaccine or placebo injection. Germline V gene data show CDR1 as MDHEN and CDR2 as SYDVKM. V was pared by 7 bases and J by 3 bases, with 7 bases of the junction left unmatched. There are 16 residues in the CDR3. The chain carries TRBV28 and TRBJ2-2; TRBD1 agrees at 11 bases. The receptor was derived from a person between 18 and 65 years old who received the Ad26.COV2.S COVID-19 vaccine or a placebo. This specimen consisted of peripheral blood, obtained in a trial of Ad26.COV2.S vaccine versus placebo. The CDR3 coding sequence is TGTGCCAGCAACCCGCCGGGACAGGGGGACACCGGGGAGCTGTTTTTT. It codes for CASNPPGQGDTGELFF.